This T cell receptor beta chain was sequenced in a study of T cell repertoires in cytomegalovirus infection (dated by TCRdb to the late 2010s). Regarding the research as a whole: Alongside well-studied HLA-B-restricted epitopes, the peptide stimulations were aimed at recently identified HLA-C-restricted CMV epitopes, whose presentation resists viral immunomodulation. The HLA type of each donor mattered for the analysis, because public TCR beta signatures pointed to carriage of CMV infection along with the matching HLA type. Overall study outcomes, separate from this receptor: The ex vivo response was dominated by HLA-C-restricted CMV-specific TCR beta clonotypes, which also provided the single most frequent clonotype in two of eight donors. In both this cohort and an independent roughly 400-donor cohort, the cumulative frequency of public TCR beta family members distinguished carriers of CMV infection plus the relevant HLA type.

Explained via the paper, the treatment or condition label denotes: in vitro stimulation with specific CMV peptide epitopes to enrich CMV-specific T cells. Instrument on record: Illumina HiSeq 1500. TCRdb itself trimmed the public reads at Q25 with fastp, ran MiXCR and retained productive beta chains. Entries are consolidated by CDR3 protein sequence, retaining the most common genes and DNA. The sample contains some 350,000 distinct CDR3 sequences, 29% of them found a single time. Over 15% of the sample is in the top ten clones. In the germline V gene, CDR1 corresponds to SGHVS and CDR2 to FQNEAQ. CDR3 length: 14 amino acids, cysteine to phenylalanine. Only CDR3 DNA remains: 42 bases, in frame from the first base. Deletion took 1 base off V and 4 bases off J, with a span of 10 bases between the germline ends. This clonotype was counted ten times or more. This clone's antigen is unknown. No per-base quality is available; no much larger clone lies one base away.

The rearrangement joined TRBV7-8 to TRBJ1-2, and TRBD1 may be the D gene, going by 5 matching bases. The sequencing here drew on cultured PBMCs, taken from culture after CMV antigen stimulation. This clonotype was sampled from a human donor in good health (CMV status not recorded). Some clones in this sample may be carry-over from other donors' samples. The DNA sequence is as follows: TGTGCCAGCAGCTTAGGACGGGGGTCCTATGGCTACACCTTC. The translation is CASSLGRGSYGYTF.